Listed below are T cell receptor beta chains from one sample, sequenced in a study of T cell responses to AZD1222 COVID-19 vaccine. Measured with immunoSEQ multiplex PCR; TCRdb has only the in-frame clones, and not every one. Among about 80,000 clones listed, 87% were seen once. This specimen was peripheral blood, taken on day 0 of AZD1222 vaccination. These receptors came from an adult in good health. Each CDR3 is given with its conserved first and last residue. Each record gives: CDR3 length, J gene, V gene, CDR3 protein.

15 TRBJ1-2 TRBV5-4 CASREGGGGDYGYTF
14 TRBJ1-4 TRBV27 CASSQQGYNEKLFF
14 TRBJ2-2 TRBV3-1/TRBV3-2 CASSHSGNTGELFF
16 TRBJ2-1 TRBV7-9 CASSSRTGRIINEQFF
13 TRBJ2-1 TRBV10-3 CALGRGLRNEQFF
14 TRBJ2-1 TRBV7-2 CASSLGVTLNEQFF
14 TRBJ1-5 TRBV9 CASSADAGAGPQHF
15 TRBJ2-5 TRBV5-1 CASSLEGQGQETQYF
13 TRBJ1-2 TRBV6-5 CASYNWENYGYTF
14 TRBJ2-2 TRBV7-3 CASRWGSDDGELFF
17 TRBJ2-5 TRBV3-1/TRBV3-2 CASSQGRLAVLQETQYF
14 TRBJ1-1 TRBV7-2 CASSLQGGKTEAFF
15 TRBJ2-2 TRBV2 CASYLGPTQAGELFF
13 TRBJ2-1 TRBV14 CASSPSGGSEQFF
14 TRBJ1-4 TRBV10-3 CATNAGTGNEKLFF
14 TRBJ1-4 TRBV6-5 CASSYSTVYEKLFF
11 TRBJ2-7 TRBV5-8 CASTFVYEQYF
16 TRBJ1-4 TRBV5-8 CASSPGQGDGGEKLFF
14 TRBJ2-1 TRBV4-1 CASSQVEGRGEQFF
12 TRBJ1-1 TRBV28 CASSLTLVEAFF
14 TRBJ2-5 TRBV27 CASSGTGILETQYF
16 TRBJ2-1 TRBV5-1 CASSGTLGAGGNEQFF
17 TRBJ1-2 TRBV6-4 CASSGPDRGPANYGYTF
14 TRBJ1-5 TRBV5-3 CARSLPRGNQPQHF
16 TRBJ1-2 TRBV19 CASRRTFTQLGYGYTF
15 TRBJ2-1 TRBV5-1 CASSLLPGEFNEQFF
15 TRBJ1-6 TRBV10-3 CAISESLLSGSPLHF
16 TRBJ2-5 TRBV7-9 CASSIIYRGPQETQYF
12 TRBJ1-3 TRBV5-1 CASSTEGDTIYF
14 TRBJ2-1 TRBV19 CASNLGQIHGEQFF
15 TRBJ2-2 TRBV19 CASTYYRGGNGELFF
15 TRBJ1-6 TRBV6-1 CASSERGRDSLPLHF
13 TRBJ1-3 TRBV6-5 CASTPSWGDTIYF
15 TRBJ1-2 TRBV7-8 CASSQTGQGAYGYTF
18 TRBJ2-7 TRBV5-1 CASSLESGSLTSSYEQYF
14 TRBJ2-1 TRBV18 CASSLAEGVGEQFF
15 TRBJ1-6 TRBV4-1 CASSHPRTGNSPLHF
16 TRBJ2-1 TRBV25-1 CASSLAGGPLGNEQFF
13 TRBJ1-1 TRBV5-1 CASSLAQNTEAFF
16 TRBJ2-3 TRBV7-3 CASSPRGGISTDTQYF
13 TRBJ2-2 TRBV29-1 CSVDKTNTGELFF
14 TRBJ1-2 TRBV3-1/TRBV3-2 CASSLGQVDYGYTF
19 TRBJ2-1 TRBV5-1 CASRFPGLAGESDYNEQFF
13 TRBJ2-7 TRBV7-2 CASSRGPHREQYF
15 TRBJ2-1 TRBV2 CASSEVSGSYNEQFF
17 TRBJ2-1 TRBV7-8 CASSARRGGSSYNEQFF
16 TRBJ2-7 TRBV11-2 CASSPRGGGSFYEQYF
19 TRBJ2-1 TRBV3-1/TRBV3-2 CASSQDPTSGIGWDNEQFF
15 TRBJ1-3 TRBV28 CASSLTPSSGNTIYF
12 TRBJ2-7 TRBV10-3 CAISEREREQYF
17 TRBJ2-7 TRBV5-4 CASSSMGLAGITYEQYF
16 TRBJ1-4 TRBV19 CASRPNTPESNEKLFF
15 TRBJ2-7 TRBV6-6 CASSTRQGTSYEQYF
18 TRBJ2-2 TRBV7-3 CASSLFGVGTGYTGELFF
19 TRBJ2-1 TRBV21-1 CASSPLAGKPGPPLNEQFF
13 TRBJ2-7 TRBV5-5 CASSLPGGGEQYF
14 TRBJ2-1 TRBV7-2 CASSFGRESYEQFF